The 4 T cell receptor beta chains listed next were all sequenced from one sample in a study of T-cell reconstitution after alpha-beta-depleted transplantation in children. A library of TCRbeta sequences, prepared with unique molecular identifiers, was generated. Using its own MiXCR run on the PCR reads, TCRdb lists one record per CDR3 protein. The table includes some 240,000 distinct CDR3 sequences, 9.7% detected once. The sequenced sample was PBMCs from the stem cell graft donor, obtained from the stem cell graft. These receptor sequences come from a human donor who donated a stem cell graft to a child with SCID.

Ten or more counts support this clonotype. Here the CDR3 reads CASRKTRLYGYTF. The DNA of the CDR3 is TGCGCCAGCAGGAAGACGAGATTGTATGGCTACACCTTC. The V gene is TRBV10-2, the J gene TRBJ1-2; D call uncertain. Germline V lookup: CDR1 WSHSY, CDR2 SAAADI. V gave up 6 bases and J gave up 5 bases, with 13 bases separating them. The CDR3 is made up of 13 amino acids.

In its sample, this clonotype was seen many times. V is TRBV5-6 and J is TRBJ2-7; 7 bases fit TRBD2. In germline, CDR1 is SGHDT, CDR2 YYEEEE. CDR3 length: 14 residues. V gave up 1 base and J gave up 4 bases; unmatched junction bases: 5. DNA of the CDR3: TGTGCCAGCAGCTTGCGACTAGCAACGTACGAGCAGTACTTC. It codes for CASSLRLATYEQYF.

The chain links TRBV21-1 to TRBJ1-1. TRBV21-1 is termed a pseudogene. The CDR3 consists of 17 residues. The CDR3 sequence: CAGYCGRETSRNTESFF. CDR3 DNA: TGTGCCGGCTACTGCGGCAGGGAAACCTCAAGGAACACTGAATCTTTCTTT.

The J gene is TRBJ1-2, the V gene TRBV20-1, with a weak D call TRBD1 (6 bases). This CDR3 comprises 15 residues. Germline V gene data show CDR1 as DFQATT and CDR2 as SNEGSKA (reference sequence). Trimming removed 0 bases at V and 8 bases at J, with 19 bases between. The CDR3 here is CSARDHRGGQSGYTF. In DNA, the CDR3 is TGCAGTGCTAGAGATCATAGAGGCGGACAGTCGGGCTACACCTTC.